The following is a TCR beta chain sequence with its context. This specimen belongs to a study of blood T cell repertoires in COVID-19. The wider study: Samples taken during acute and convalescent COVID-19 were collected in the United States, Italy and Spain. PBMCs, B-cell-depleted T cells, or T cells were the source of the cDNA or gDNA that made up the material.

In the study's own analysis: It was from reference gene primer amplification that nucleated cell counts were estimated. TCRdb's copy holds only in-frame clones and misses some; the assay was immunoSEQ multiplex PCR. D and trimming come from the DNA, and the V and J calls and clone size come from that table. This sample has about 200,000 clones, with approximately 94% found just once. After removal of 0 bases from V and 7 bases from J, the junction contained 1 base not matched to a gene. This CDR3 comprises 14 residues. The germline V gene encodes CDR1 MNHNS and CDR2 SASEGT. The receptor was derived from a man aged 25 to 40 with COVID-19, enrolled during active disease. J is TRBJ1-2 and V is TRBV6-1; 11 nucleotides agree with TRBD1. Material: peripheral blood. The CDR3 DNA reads TGTGCCAGCAGTGAAGCTGGGACAGGGGGTGGCTACACCTTC. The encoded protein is CASSEAGTGGGYTF.